This TCR beta chain emerged from a study of identical twins. Points from the study as a whole: A partial confounding effect on zero-insertion analyses could come from invariant MAIT and iNKT cells. The degree of excess twin sharing was weaker in beta out-of-frame sequences. Out-of-frame alpha sequences shared between twins exhibited an excess of low generation probability.

As regards this clonotype: Its antigen is not known.

The CDR3 is 13 residues long. With 4 bases removed from V and 8 bases from J, the gap between germline ends came to 11 bases. Germline V CDR1 and CDR2: KGHDR, SFDVKD. A single record per CDR3 protein comes from TCRdb applying MiXCR to the 5' RACE reads. Of nearly 650,000 distinct CDR3 sequences listed, roughly 7.2% are singletons. The donors were all healthy and Caucasian. The sample was also linked to a second study, of yellow fever vaccine responses in identical twins.

This receptor was identified in a woman younger than 35 in good health. This chain connects TRBV24-1 to TRBJ2-1, with D possibly matching TRBD1 (6 bases). The material sequenced was PBMCs. CDR3 protein: CATSEAQGDEQFF. The CDR3 nucleotides read TGTGCCACCAGTGAAGCACAGGGCGATGAGCAGTTCTTC.